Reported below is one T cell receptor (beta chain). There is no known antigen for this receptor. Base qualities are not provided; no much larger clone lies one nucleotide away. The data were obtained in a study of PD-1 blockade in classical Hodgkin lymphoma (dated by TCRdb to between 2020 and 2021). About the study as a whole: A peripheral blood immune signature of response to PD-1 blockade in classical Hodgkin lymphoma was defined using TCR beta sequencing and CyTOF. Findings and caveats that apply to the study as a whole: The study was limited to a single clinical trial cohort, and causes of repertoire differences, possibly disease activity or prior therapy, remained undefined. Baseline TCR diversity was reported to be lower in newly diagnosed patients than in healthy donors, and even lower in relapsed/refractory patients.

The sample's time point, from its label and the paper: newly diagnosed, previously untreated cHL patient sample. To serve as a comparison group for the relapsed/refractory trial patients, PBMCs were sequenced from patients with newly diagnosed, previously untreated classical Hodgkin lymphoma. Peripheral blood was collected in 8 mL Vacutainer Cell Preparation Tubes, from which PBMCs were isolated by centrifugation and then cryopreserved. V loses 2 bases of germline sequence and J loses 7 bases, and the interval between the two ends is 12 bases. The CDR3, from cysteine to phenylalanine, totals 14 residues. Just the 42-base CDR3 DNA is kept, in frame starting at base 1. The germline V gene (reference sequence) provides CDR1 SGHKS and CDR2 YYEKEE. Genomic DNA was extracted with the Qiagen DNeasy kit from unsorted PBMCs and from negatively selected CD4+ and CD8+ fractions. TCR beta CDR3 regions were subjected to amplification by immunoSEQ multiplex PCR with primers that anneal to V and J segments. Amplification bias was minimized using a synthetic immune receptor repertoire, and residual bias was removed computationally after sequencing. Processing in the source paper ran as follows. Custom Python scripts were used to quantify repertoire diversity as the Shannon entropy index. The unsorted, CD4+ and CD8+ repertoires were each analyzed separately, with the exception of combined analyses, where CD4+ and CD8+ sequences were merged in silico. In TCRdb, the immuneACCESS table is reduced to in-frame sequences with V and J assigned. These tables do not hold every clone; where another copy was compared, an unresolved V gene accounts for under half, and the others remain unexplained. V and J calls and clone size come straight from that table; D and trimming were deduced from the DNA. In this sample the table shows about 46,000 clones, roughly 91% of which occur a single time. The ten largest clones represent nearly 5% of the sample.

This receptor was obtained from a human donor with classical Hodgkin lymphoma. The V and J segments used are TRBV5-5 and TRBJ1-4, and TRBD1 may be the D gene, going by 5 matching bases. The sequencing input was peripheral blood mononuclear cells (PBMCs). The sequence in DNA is TGTGCCAGCAGCTTCCCGGGGCCTTTTGAAAAACTGTTTTTT. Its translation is CASSFPGPFEKLFF.